Below, 32 T cell receptor beta chains from the same sample are listed, as sequenced in a study of OX40 agonist ivuxolimab in advanced cancers. Measured with immunoSEQ multiplex PCR; TCRdb has only the in-frame clones, and not every one. This sample has more than 50,000 clones, with roughly 84% found just once. The specimen comprised CD4+ or CD8+ T cells sorted from blood, sampled in a trial of the OX40 agonist ivuxolimab. The receptors stem from an adult with an advanced solid tumor such as melanoma, head and neck, liver or kidney cancer.

This rearrangement joins TRBV6-5 to TRBJ1-5; D is uncertain. Trimming removed 6 bases from V and 4 bases from J, with 10 bases in between. The CDR3 sequence is 13 residues long. Germline V gene data show CDR1 as MNHEY and CDR2 as SVGAGI. DNA of the CDR3: TGTGCCAGCAGGCTGGAGGGAAATCAGCCCCAGCATTTT. Protein product: CASRLEGNQPQHF.

The J gene is TRBJ2-7, the V gene TRBV5-1; the match to TRBD2 covers 10 bases. Trimming cost V 0 bases and J 7 bases; bases outside gene matches: 16. This CDR3 region has 18 residues. The germline gives CDR1 SGHRS, CDR2 YFSETQ. CDR3 sequence reads: CASSLGTSGTISGGEQYF. Written as DNA, the CDR3 is TGCGCCAGCAGCTTGGGAACTAGCGGGACCATCTCCGGGGGTGAGCAGTACTTC.

This clone showed up just once. The gene calls are TRBV6-5 and TRBJ2-7; the D is unclear. The CDR3 has 12 amino acids. CDR1 and CDR2 from the germline V gene are MNHEY and SVGAGI. V was pared by 4 bases and J by 4 bases, with 8 bases between. CDR3 loop: CASSFSRYEQYF. The CDR3 DNA sequence: TGTGCCAGCAGTTTCTCCCGGTACGAGCAGTACTTC.

This clone was picked up one time. This chain uses TRBV30 with TRBJ2-5; weak D call: TRBD1 (5 bases). This CDR3 contains 14 residues. Germline V lookup: CDR1 GTSNPN, CDR2 SVGIG (reference sequence). Trimming pared 2 bases from V and 5 bases from J, leaving 15 bases between. CDR3 region: CAWSPAGLGETQYF. The CDR3 DNA reads TGTGCCTGGAGTCCCGCAGGGCTTGGGGAGACCCAGTACTTC.

The chain carries TRBV5-5 and TRBJ1-5; 7 positions match TRBD1. The CDR3 has 13 residues. V lost 3 bases and J lost 5; bases outside the gene matches: 2. Germline loops: CDR1 SGHKS, CDR2 YYEKEE (reference sequence). The CDR3 sequence: CASSSGGHQPQHF. CDR3 bases: TGTGCCAGCAGCTCAGGGGGTCATCAGCCCCAGCATTTT.

This chain joins TRBV7-9 and TRBJ2-1; maybe TRBD1 (5 bases). Germline CDR1 is SEHNR and CDR2 is FQNEAQ (reference sequence). The CDR3 extends over 18 amino acids. V was shortened by 2 bases and J by 6 bases, with 23 bases between the two germline ends. CDR3 coding DNA: TGTGCCAGCAGCTTAAGGTTGGTCAGGGAAGGTATAGGCAATGAGCAGTTCTTC. This sequence encodes CASSLRLVREGIGNEQFF.

V and J are TRBV6-5 and TRBJ1-4, with 12 bases matching TRBD1. Unmatched junction bases numbered 9, after V lost 6 bases and J lost 10 bases. CDR1 is MNHEY, CDR2 SVGAGI, per germline. The CDR3 has 15 amino acids. The CDR3, as DNA: TGTGCCAGCAGAAGCCGGGACAGGGGGCGTGCAAAACTGTTTTTT. As protein: CASRSRDRGRAKLFF.

The V and J genes are TRBV7-2 and TRBJ2-1; the match to TRBD2 covers 9 bases. The length of the CDR3 is 13 residues. Trimming removed 3 bases from V and 9 bases from J; junction bases left unmatched: 3. The germline CDR1 and CDR2 sequences are SGHTA and FQGNSA. The CDR3 reads CASSFGTSIEQFF. The CDR3 DNA sequence: TGTGCCAGCAGCTTCGGGACTAGCATTGAGCAGTTCTTC. The whole variable domain, remainder taken from reference TRBV7-2 and TRBJ2-1, is GAGVSQSPSNKVTEKGKDVELRCDPISGHTALYWYRQSLGQGLEFLIYFQGNSAPDKSGLPSDRFSAERTGGSVSTLTIQRTQQEDSAVYLCASSFGTSIEQFFGPGTRLTVL.

This chain joins TRBV5-5 and TRBJ2-2, with no clear D. This CDR3 has 13 residues. V was cut by 0 bases and J by 4 bases, with 4 bases left in between. The germline CDR1 and CDR2 sequences are SGHKS and YYEKEE (reference sequence). In DNA form, the CDR3 reads TGTGCCAGCAGCTTGGGACCCACCGGGGAGCTGTTTTTT. Amino acid sequence: CASSLGPTGELFF.

J is TRBJ2-1 and V is TRBV6-6; 7 positions match TRBD1. Germline values: CDR1 MNHNY, CDR2 SVGAGI (reference sequence). V lost 5 bases, J lost 8 bases, and 9 bases stayed unmatched. The CDR3 runs 14 residues. The CDR3 DNA is TGTGCCAGCAGTCAAGACAGGGTGGGCGATGAGCAGTTCTTC. Its translation: CASSQDRVGDEQFF.

J is TRBJ1-4 and V is TRBV5-1; 8 nucleotides align to TRBD1. Germline assignment: CDR1 SGHRS and CDR2 YFSETQ. The V and J ends lost 0 bases and 6 bases, in that order; junction bases with no gene match: 4. The CDR3 consists of 15 residues. The CDR3 loop is CASSLEQGAHEKLFF. The CDR3 coding sequence is TGCGCCAGCAGCTTGGAGCAGGGGGCGCATGAAAAACTGTTTTTT.

In its sample, this clone was seen once. The J gene is TRBJ2-7, the V gene TRBV28; maybe TRBD2 (5 bases). This CDR3 comprises 15 residues. CDR1 is MDHEN, CDR2 SYDVKM, per germline. V lost 6 bases and J lost 0, with 15 bases in between. The CDR3 DNA reads as TGTGCCAGCAGAGAAAGCGGACGTAGCTCCTACGAGCAGTACTTC. Encoded protein: CASRESGRSSYEQYF.

V usage is TRBV5-6 and J usage is TRBJ1-4; no clear D. CDR1 is SGHDT, CDR2 YYEEEE, per germline. Trimming removed 2 bases at V and 8 bases at J, with 19 bases between. The CDR3 is 16 amino acids. CDR3 sequence (DNA): TGTGCCAGCAGCTTCAAAACGCAGACCTTCCTCGAAAAACTGTTTTTT. This sequence encodes CASSFKTQTFLEKLFF. Complete variable domain (other parts from reference TRBV5-6 and TRBJ1-4): DAGVTQSPTHLIKTRGQQVTLRCSPKSGHDTVSWYQQALGQGPQFIFQYYEEEERQRGNFPDRFSGHQFPNYSSELNVNALLLGDSALYLCASSFKTQTFLEKLFFGSGTQLSVL.

This clone has just a few counts. The chain employs TRBV4-1 and TRBJ2-5; D might be TRBD1 or TRBD2, each matching 5 bases. Germline loops: CDR1 MGHRA, CDR2 YSYEKL. This CDR3 has 15 residues. V was trimmed by 0 bases and J by 5 bases, leaving 13 bases between them. CDR3 in amino acids: CASSQDGSREETQYF. CDR3 sequence (DNA): TGCGCCAGCAGCCAAGATGGATCCAGGGAGGAGACCCAGTACTTC.

The genes are TRBV28 and TRBJ1-5; D is unclear. CDR1 and CDR2 (germline): MDHEN, SYDVKM. Trimming took off 7 bases at V and 0 bases at J, with 16 bases between the two ends. The CDR3 consists of 16 residues. The CDR3 sequence is CASTSTFGVSNQPQHF. The CDR3 DNA is TGTGCCAGCACCTCTACTTTCGGGGTTAGCAATCAGCCCCAGCATTTT.

The chain employs TRBV5-1 and TRBJ1-1, with D tentatively TRBD1 (6 bases). Trimming took 4 bases from V and 8 from J, leaving 18 bases between them. CDR3 length: 14 residues. Germline CDR1 and CDR2: SGHRS and YFSETQ. CDR3 residues: CASSLATGRAEAFF. Written as DNA, the CDR3 is TGCGCCAGCAGCCTTGCCACAGGGAGAGCCGAAGCTTTCTTT.

V gene TRBV7-9 combines with J gene TRBJ2-7, with 8 nucleotides matching TRBD2. The ends lost 5 bases at V and 2 bases at J; junction bases unmatched: 11. The CDR3 runs 16 residues. Germline loops: CDR1 SEHNR, CDR2 FQNEAQ (reference sequence). The CDR3 DNA reads as TGTGCCAGCAGCCCGGGAGTTGCGGGGGGCACCTACGAGCAGTACTTC. This encodes CASSPGVAGGTYEQYF. Full variable domain (rest looked up from reference TRBV7-9 and TRBJ2-7): DTGVSQNPRHKITKRGQNVTFRCDPISEHNRLYWYRQTLGQGPEFLTYFQNEAQLEKSRLLSDRFSAERPKGSFSTLEIQRTEQGDSAMYLCASSPGVAGGTYEQYFGPGTRLTVT.

This rearrangement joins TRBV5-4 to TRBJ1-6, with D tentatively TRBD1 (6 bases). Germline V gene sequence: CDR1 SGHNT, CDR2 YYREEE (reference sequence). CDR3 length equals 16 residues. V shed 3 bases and J shed 9 bases, with 19 bases lying between them. In DNA form, the CDR3 reads TGTGCCAGCAGCTGGGGGGAGGGGGTTAATTCTTCACCCCTCCACTTT. Its translation: CASSWGEGVNSSPLHF.

This clone was counted a single time. V gene TRBV5-4 combines with J gene TRBJ2-2; 9 bases align to TRBD1. Trimming cost V 4 bases and J 5 bases; bases outside gene matches: 6. Germline lookup yields CDR1 SGHNT and CDR2 YYREEE (reference sequence). The CDR3 is 15 amino acids. CDR3 coding DNA: TGTGCCAGCAGCAGAAACAGGGGGCAAACCGGGGAGCTGTTTTTT. Encoded protein: CASSRNRGQTGELFF.

Only a few counts were recorded for this clone. V is TRBV6-1 and J is TRBJ2-1; maybe TRBD1 (5 bases). Trimming removed 7 bases from V and 6 bases from J, with 19 bases in between. The length of the CDR3 is 15 residues. CDR1 is MNHNS and CDR2 is SASEGT in the germline V gene. CDR3 protein: CASMGIVGAFNEQFF. CDR3 bases: TGTGCCAGCATGGGGATCGTTGGGGCGTTCAATGAGCAGTTCTTC.

This chain connects TRBV14 to TRBJ2-2, with 8 positions matching TRBD2. V lost 1 base to trimming and J lost 5 bases; unmatched junction nucleotides: 24. From germline, CDR1 is SGHDN and CDR2 FVKESK. The CDR3 runs 22 residues. CDR3 sequence (DNA): TGTGCCAGCAGCCAAGTACCCCCTTACGGGACTAGTATCCGCTCCAGGACCGGGGAGCTGTTTTTT. This translates into CASSQVPPYGTSIRSRTGELFF.

The V and J genes are TRBV4-1 and TRBJ2-1, with a weak D call TRBD2 (6 bases). The CDR3 is 12 residues long. Per germline, CDR1 MGHRA and CDR2 YSYEKL. Trimming took off 6 bases at V and 8 bases at J, with 11 bases between the two ends. The chain's CDR3 is CASSVSGDEQFF. The CDR3 DNA reads as TGCGCCAGCAGTGTTAGCGGAGATGAGCAGTTCTTC.

The chain combines TRBV7-2 with TRBJ1-3; D might be TRBD1 (6 bases). The V end lost 3 bases, the J end lost 3 bases, and 18 bases lay between the germline ends. This CDR3 spans 17 amino acids. CDR1 and CDR2 from the germline V gene are SGHTA and FQGNSA. The CDR3 nucleotides are TGTGCCAGCAGCTTCGGAGGACGGGGGCTAGGTGGAAACACCATATATTTT. Its protein is CASSFGGRGLGGNTIYF.

The chain joins TRBV29-1 to TRBJ2-1; TRBD2 might be the D (5 bases). CDR1 is SQVTM and CDR2 is ANQGSEA in the germline V gene. The CDR3 has 15 amino acids. Trimming cost V 1 base and J 1 base, with 11 bases left between them. As DNA, the CDR3 is TGCAGCGTTGAAGTGTATAGCGTATCCTACAATGAGCAGTTCTTC. Translating gives CSVEVYSVSYNEQFF.

This sequence joins TRBV6-6 and TRBJ2-3; D may be TRBD2 (6 bases). Between the trimmed V and J ends, which lost 5 bases and 4 bases, there was a span of 19 bases. CDR3 length equals 16 residues. Germline CDR1 and CDR2: MNHNY and SVGAGI (reference sequence). For the CDR3, the DNA is TGTGCCAGCAGTACAAGACAGACCCGCGGGGCAGATACGCAGTATTTT. This sequence encodes CASSTRQTRGADTQYF.

A word on this clone: Additional DNA sequences in this sample encode the identical CDR3. The rearrangement links TRBV6-5 to TRBJ1-2, with TRBD1 identical over 10 bases. V was pared by 0 bases and J by 4 bases, with 5 bases of the junction left unmatched. This CDR3 has 16 residues. Germline CDR1 is MNHEY and CDR2 is SVGAGI. CDR3 in amino acids: CASSYSRTGGSYGYTF. In nucleotides, the CDR3 is TGTGCCAGCAGTTACTCCCGGACAGGGGGAAGCTATGGCTACACCTTC.

The chain couples TRBV6-1 to TRBJ2-7, with 7 bases fitting TRBD1. V dropped 3 bases and J dropped 3; count of bases not matched to a gene: 2. CDR1 MNHNS and CDR2 SASEGT come from the germline V gene. The CDR3 runs 13 residues. Written as DNA, the CDR3 is TGTGCCAGCAGTGATCAGGGGGACTACGAGCAGTACTTC. It specifies CASSDQGDYEQYF.

This rearrangement joins TRBV18 to TRBJ2-2; the D is unclear. Deletions cut 5 bases from V and 4 bases from J, with 8 bases between. Germline V lookup: CDR1 KGHSH, CDR2 LQKENI. The CDR3 contains 13 residues. CDR3 nucleotide sequence: TGTGCCAGCTCAGGGGAAGCCACCGGGGAGCTGTTTTTT. Its translation: CASSGEATGELFF.

The genes are TRBV2 and TRBJ1-2; no clear D. Trimming removed 1 base from V and 3 bases from J, with 6 bases in between. Germline-derived CDR1 and CDR2 are SNHLY and FYNNEI. This CDR3 comprises 13 residues. DNA for the CDR3: TGTGCCAGCAGTGAAGGTTATGACTATGGCTACACCTTC. Residues: CASSEGYDYGYTF.

This clone has just one count. The rearrangement uses TRBV7-3 and TRBJ2-2; TRBD2 agrees at 9 bases. CDR1 and CDR2 (germline): SGHTA, FQGTGA. The CDR3 length is 16 residues. Germline trimming cut 6 bases from V and 1 base from J; bases unmatched to any gene: 6. The CDR3 region has the DNA TGTGCCAGCAGGAATAGCGGGAGCGTGAACACCGGGGAGCTGTTTTTT. It codes for CASRNSGSVNTGELFF.

The chain couples TRBV6-1 to TRBJ1-2; tentatively, D is TRBD1 (5 bases). Trimming shortened V by 7 bases and J by 4 bases, and 7 bases separated the two germline ends. Germline V gives CDR1 MNHNS, CDR2 SASEGT. There are 11 residues in the CDR3. The CDR3 coding sequence is TGTGCCAGCAACCAGGGCTATGGCTACACCTTC. This codes for CASNQGYGYTF.

DNA of the CDR3: TGTGCCAGCAGTGCCCGGGACGGCTTATCCTATAATTCACCCCTCCACTTT. Protein product: CASSARDGLSYNSPLHF. The genes are TRBV28 and TRBJ1-6; the D gene is possibly TRBD1 (5 bases). This CDR3 region has 17 residues. V lost 5 bases, J lost 1 base, and 15 bases lay in between. Germline-derived CDR1 and CDR2 are MDHEN and SYDVKM.